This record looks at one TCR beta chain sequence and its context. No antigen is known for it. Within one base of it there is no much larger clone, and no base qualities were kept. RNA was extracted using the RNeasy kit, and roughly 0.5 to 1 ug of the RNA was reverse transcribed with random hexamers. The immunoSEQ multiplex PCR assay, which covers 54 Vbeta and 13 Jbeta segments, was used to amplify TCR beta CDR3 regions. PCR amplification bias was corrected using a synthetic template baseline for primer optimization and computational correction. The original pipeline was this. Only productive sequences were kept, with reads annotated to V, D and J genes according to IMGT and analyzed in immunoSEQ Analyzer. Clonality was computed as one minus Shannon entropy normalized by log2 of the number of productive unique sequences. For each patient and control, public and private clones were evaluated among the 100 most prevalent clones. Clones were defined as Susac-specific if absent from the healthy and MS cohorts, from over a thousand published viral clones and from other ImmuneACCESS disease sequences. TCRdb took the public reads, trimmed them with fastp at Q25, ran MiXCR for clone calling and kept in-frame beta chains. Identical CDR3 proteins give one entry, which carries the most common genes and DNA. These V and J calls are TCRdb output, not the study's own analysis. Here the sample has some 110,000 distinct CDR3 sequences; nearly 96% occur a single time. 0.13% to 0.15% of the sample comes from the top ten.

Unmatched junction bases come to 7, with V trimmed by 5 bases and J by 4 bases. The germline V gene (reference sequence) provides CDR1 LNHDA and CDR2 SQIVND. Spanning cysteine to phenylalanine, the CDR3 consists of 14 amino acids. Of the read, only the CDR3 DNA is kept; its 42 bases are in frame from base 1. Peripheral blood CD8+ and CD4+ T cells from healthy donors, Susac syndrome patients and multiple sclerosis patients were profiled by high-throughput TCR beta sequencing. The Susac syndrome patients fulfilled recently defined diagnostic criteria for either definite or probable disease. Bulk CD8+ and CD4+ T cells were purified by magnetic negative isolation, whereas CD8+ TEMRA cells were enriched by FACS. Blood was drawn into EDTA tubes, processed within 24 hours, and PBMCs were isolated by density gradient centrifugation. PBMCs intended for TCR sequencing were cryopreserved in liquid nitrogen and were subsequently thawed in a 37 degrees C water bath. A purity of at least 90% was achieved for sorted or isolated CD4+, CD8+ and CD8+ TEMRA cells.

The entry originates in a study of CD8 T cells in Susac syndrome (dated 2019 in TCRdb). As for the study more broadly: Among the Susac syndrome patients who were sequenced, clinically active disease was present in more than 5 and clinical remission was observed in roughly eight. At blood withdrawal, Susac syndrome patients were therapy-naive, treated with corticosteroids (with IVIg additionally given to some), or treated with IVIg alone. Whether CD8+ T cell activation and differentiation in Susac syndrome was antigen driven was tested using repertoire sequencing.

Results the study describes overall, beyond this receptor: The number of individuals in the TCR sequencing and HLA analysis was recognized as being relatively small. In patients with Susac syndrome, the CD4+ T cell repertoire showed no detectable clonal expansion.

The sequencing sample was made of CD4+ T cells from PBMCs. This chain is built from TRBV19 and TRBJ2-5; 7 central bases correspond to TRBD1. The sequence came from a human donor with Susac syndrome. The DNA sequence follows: TGTGCCAGTAGTCTAATCCGGGACAGAGAGACCCAGTACTTC. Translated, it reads CASSLIRDRETQYF.